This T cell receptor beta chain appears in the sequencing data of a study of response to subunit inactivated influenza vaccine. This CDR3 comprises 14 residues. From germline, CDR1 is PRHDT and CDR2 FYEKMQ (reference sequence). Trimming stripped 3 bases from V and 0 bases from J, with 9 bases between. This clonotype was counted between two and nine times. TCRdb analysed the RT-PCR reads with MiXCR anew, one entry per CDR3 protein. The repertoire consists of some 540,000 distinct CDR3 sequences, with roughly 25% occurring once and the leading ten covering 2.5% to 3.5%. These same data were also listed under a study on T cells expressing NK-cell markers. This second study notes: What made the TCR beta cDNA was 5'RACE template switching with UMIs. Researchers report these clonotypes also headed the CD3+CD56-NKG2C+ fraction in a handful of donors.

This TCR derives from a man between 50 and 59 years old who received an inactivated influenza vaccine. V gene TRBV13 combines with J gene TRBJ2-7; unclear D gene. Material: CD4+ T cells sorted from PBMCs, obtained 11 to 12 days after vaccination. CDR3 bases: TGTGCCAGCAGCTTCCAACAGCGCTCCTACGAGCAGTACTTC. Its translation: CASSFQQRSYEQYF.